This paragraph covers one TCR beta chain sequence. This sample was taken from a study of cytomegalovirus exposure and HLA in healthy donors. Clones were sequenced by immunoSEQ multiplex PCR, and TCRdb holds only the in-frame ones, with some missing. This table holds some 72,000 clones, about 95% found once. From germline, CDR1 is SEHNR and CDR2 FQNEAQ (reference sequence). Trimming took 3 bases from V and 5 from J, leaving 13 bases between them. CDR3 length equals 15 residues. The clonotype was recovered from a man aged 18-30 years in good health and CMV-seropositive. The specimen was PBMCs. The chain couples TRBV7-9 to TRBJ2-2, with a tentative D call TRBD1 (5 bases). The CDR3 coding sequence is TGTGCCAGCAGCTTTGTTCAGGGCCGAACCGGGGAGCTGTTTTTT. Translation: CASSFVQGRTGELFF.